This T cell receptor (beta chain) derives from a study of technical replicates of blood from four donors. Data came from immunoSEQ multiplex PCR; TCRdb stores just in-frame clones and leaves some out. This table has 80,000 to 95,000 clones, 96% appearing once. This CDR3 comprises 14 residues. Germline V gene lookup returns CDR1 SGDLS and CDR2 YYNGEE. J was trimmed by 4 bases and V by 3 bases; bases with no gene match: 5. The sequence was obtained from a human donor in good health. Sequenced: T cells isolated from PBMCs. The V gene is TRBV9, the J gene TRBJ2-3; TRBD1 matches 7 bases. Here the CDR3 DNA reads TGTGCCAGCAGCGCTTCCGGGACAGCAGATACGCAGTATTTT. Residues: CASSASGTADTQYF.